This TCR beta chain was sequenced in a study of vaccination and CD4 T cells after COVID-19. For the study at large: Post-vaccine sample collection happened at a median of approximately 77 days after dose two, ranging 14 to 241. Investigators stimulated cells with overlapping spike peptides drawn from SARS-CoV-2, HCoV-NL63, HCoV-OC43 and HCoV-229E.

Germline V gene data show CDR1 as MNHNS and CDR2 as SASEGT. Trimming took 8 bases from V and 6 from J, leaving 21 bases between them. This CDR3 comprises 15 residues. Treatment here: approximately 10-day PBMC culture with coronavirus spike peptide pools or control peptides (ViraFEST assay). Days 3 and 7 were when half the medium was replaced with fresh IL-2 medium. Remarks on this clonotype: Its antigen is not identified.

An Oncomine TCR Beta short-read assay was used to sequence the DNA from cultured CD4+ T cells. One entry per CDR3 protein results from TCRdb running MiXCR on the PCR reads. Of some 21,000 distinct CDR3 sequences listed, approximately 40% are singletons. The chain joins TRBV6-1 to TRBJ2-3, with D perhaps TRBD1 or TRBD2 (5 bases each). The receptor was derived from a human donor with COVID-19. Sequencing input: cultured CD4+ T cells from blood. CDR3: CASLGRSPYSDTQYF. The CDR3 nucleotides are TGTGCCAGCTTGGGACGAAGCCCTTACTCCGATACGCAGTATTTT.